The rows below give T cell receptor beta chains drawn from one sample of a study of T-cell reconstitution after alpha-beta-depleted transplantation in children. TCRdb fed the PCR reads into MiXCR, producing one record per CDR3 protein. The table shows fewer than 1 million distinct CDR3 sequences, with about 16% occurring only once. The starting material was PBMCs, mostly from graft donor cells, obtained 360 days after TCRalphabeta/CD19-depleted stem cell transplant. The receptors shown here come from a male patient between 5 and 17 years old who had a stem cell transplant for acute lymphoblastic leukemia, so the T cells may come from the graft donor. Both conserved end residues are part of each CDR3. A D gene is named only where the DNA matches it firmly.

>-|TRBJ2-7|TRBV18
CASSPIGSGSYEQYF
>TRBD2|TRBJ2-1|TRBV11-2
CASRRIAGAGYNEQFF
>-|TRBJ2-7|TRBV18
CASSPWDTSYEQYF
>TRBD1|TRBJ2-7|TRBV19
CASSTRDSLGQYF
>-|TRBJ2-2|TRBV7-8
CASSWFRAANTGELFF
>-|TRBJ2-2|TRBV5-1
CASSSTGNTGELFF
>-|TRBJ2-1|TRBV19
CASSQGGDNEQFF
>-|TRBJ2-6|TRBV27
CASSSSLGVNVLTF
>-|TRBJ2-1|TRBV13
CASSVLSLVLTDNEQFF
>-|TRBJ2-6|TRBV20-1
CSASQGGSGANVLTF
>TRBD2|TRBJ2-7|TRBV4-1
CASSQDLAGGPNYEQYF
>-|TRBJ1-5|TRBV2
CASTEGIQPQHF
>TRBD1|TRBJ1-1|TRBV11-2
CASNTDRVKLVSGHTEAFF
>-|TRBJ2-5|TRBV20-1
CSARRGRKTSPGSRETQYF
>TRBD1|TRBJ2-1|TRBV7-1
CASSSLVVKGQGAGVPYNEQFF
>-|TRBJ2-3|TRBV20-1
CSARGAARGPDTQYF
>TRBD2|TRBJ2-1|TRBV7-9
CASSPSGSGTNEQFF
>-|TRBJ2-2|TRBV4-1
CASSQPGRGTGELFF
>-|TRBJ2-2|TRBV2
CASIPNRRVPGELFF
>TRBD1|TRBJ1-1|TRBV2
CASRQDRGLTEAFF
>-|TRBJ2-1|TRBV11-2
CASSTPPGTLYNEQFF
>-|TRBJ1-2|TRBV15
CATSRPWTGAFYGYTF
>-|TRBJ2-5|TRBV12-3/TRBV12-4
CASSSLALYQETQYF
>TRBD1|TRBJ1-2|TRBV27
CASSRGTGGGYTF